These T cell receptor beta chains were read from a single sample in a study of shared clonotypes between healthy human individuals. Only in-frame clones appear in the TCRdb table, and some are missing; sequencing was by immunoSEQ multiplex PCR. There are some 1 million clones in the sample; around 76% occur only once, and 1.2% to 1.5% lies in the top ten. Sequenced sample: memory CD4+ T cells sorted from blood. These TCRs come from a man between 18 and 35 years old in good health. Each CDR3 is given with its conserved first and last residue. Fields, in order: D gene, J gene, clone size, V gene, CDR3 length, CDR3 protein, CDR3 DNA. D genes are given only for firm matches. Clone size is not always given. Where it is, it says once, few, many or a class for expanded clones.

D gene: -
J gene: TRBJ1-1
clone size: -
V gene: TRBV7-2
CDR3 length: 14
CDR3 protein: CASSGPRENTEAFF
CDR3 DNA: TGTGCCAGCAGCGGACCCAGAGAGAACACTGAAGCTTTCTTT

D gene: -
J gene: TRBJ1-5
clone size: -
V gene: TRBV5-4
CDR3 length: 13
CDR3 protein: CASSLDQAQPQHF
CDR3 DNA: TGTGCCAGCAGCTTGGATCAGGCCCAGCCCCAGCATTTT

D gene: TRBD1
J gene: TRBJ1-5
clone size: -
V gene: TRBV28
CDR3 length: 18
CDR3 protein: CASFSWTGLGDGNQPQHF
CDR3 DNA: TGTGCCAGCTTTTCGTGGACAGGGTTGGGAGACGGCAATCAGCCCCAGCATTTT

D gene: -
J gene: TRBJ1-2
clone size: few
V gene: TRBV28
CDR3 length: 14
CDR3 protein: CASSLEPVSGSYTF
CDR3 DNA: TGTGCCAGCAGTTTAGAGCCAGTCTCGGGTAGCTACACCTTC

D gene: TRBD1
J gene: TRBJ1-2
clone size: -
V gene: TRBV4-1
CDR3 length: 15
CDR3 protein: CASSQPRDRNYGYTF
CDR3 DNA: TGCGCCAGCAGCCAACCTCGGGACAGAAATTATGGCTACACCTTC

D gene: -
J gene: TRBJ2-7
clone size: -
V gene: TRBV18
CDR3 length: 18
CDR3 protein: CASSGPTLLASLANEQYF
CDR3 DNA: TGTGCCAGCTCAGGCCCAACCCTCCTAGCGTCCCTCGCCAACGAGCAGTACTTC

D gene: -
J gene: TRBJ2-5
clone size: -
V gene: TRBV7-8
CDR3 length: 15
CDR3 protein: CASGRHGSEQETQYF
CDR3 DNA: TGTGCCAGCGGCAGACACGGGTCAGAACAAGAGACCCAGTACTTC

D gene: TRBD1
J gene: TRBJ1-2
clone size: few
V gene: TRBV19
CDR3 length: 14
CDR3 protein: CASSIADRGAGYTF
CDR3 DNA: TGTGCCAGTAGTATAGCGGACAGGGGAGCTGGCTACACCTTC

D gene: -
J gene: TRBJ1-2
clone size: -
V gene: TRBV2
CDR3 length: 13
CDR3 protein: CASSVTGNYGYTF
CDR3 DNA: TGTGCCAGCAGTGTTACAGGGAACTATGGCTACACCTTC

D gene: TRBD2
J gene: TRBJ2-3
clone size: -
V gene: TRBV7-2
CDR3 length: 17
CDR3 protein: CASSSGIAGGRSDTQYF
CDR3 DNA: TGTGCCAGCAGCTCAGGGATAGCGGGGGGGCGATCAGATACGCAGTATTTT

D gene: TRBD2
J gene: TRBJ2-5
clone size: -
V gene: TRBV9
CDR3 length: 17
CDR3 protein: CASSVALTSGGQETQYF
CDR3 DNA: TGTGCCAGCAGCGTAGCTTTGACTAGCGGGGGCCAAGAGACCCAGTACTTC

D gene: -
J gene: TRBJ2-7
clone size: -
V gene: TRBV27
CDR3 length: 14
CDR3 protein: CASSDLMGSYEQYF
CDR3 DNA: TGTGCCAGCAGTGACCTGATGGGTTCCTACGAGCAGTACTTC

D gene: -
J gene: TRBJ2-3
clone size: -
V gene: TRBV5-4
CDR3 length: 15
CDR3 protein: CASSQDPGATDTQYF
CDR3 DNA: TGTGCCAGCAGCCAGGACCCTGGCGCTACAGATACGCAGTATTTT

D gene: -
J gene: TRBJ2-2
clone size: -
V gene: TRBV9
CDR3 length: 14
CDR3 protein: CASSVLQGPGELFF
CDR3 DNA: TGTGCCAGCAGCGTACTACAGGGACCCGGGGAGCTGTTTTTT

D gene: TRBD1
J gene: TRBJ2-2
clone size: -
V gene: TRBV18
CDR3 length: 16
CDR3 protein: CASSLLTQGASGELFF
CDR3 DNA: TGTGCCAGCTCACTGTTGACCCAGGGGGCCTCCGGGGAGCTGTTTTTT

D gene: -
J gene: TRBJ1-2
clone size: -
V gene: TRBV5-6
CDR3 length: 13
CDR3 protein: CASSTSPTRGYTF
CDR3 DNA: TGTGCCAGCAGCACGTCCCCAACTCGTGGCTACACCTTC

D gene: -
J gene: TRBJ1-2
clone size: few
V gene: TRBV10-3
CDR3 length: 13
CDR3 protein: CAIQEGRYYGYTF
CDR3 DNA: TGTGCCATCCAGGAGGGAAGGTACTATGGCTACACCTTC

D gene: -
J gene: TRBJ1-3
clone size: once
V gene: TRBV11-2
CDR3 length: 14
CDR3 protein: CASSQQVAGNTIYF
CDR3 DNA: TGTGCCAGCAGCCAACAGGTCGCAGGAAACACCATATATTTT

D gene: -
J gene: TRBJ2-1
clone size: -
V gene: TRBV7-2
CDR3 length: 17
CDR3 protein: CASSLGGFGSGYNEQFF
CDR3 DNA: TGTGCCAGCAGCTTAGGGGGTTTCGGTAGCGGCTACAATGAGCAGTTCTTC

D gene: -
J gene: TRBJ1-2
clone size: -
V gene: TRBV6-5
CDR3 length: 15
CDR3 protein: CASSYSGTGSYGYTF
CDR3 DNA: TGTGCCAGCAGTTACAGCGGCACAGGGTCCTATGGCTACACCTTC

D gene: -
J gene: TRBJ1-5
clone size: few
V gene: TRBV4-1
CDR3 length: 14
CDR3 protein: CASSQAQLNQPQHF
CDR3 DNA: TGCGCCAGCAGCCAAGCCCAGTTGAATCAGCCCCAGCATTTT

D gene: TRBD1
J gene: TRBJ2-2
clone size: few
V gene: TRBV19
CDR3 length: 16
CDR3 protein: CASRTGQGADTGELFF
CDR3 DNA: TGTGCCAGTAGGACGGGACAGGGGGCTGACACCGGGGAGCTGTTTTTT

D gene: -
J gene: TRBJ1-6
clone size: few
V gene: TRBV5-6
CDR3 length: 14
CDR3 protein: CASSFAGASSPLHF
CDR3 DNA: TGTGCCAGCAGCTTCGCGGGAGCCAGTTCACCCCTCCACTTT

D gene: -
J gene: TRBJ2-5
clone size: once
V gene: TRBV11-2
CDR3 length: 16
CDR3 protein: CASSLRSQGSRETQYF
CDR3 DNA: TGTGCCAGCAGCTTAAGGTCTCAGGGCTCAAGAGAGACCCAGTACTTC

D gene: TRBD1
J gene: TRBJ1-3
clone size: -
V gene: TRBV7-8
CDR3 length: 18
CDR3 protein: CASSLGSTGVGSGNTIYF
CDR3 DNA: TGTGCCAGCAGCTTAGGTTCGACAGGGGTGGGCTCTGGAAACACCATATATTTT

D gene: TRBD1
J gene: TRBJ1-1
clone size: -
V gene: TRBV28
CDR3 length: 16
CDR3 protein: CASSLSPGTGNTEAFF
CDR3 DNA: TGTGCCAGCAGTTTAAGCCCCGGGACAGGGAACACTGAAGCTTTCTTT

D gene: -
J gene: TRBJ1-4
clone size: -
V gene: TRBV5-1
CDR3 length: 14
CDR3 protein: CASSSEFGNEKLFF
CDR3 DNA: TGCGCCAGCAGCTCGGAATTTGGTAATGAAAAACTGTTTTTT

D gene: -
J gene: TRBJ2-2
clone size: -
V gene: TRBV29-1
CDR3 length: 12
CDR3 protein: CSVTLNTGELFF
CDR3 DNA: TGCAGCGTCACCCTCAACACCGGGGAGCTGTTTTTT

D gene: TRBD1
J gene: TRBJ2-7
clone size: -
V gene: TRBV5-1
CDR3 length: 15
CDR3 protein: CASSLGLGQGPYQYF
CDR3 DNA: TGCGCCAGCAGCTTGGGCCTGGGACAGGGGCCATATCAGTACTTC

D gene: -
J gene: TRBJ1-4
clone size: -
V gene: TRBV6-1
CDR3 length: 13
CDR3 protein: CASSRTKLEKLFF
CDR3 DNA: TGTGCCAGCAGTAGAACTAAGTTAGAAAAACTGTTTTTT

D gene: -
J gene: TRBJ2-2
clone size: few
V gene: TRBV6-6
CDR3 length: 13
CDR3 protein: CASSIQQTGELFF
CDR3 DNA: TGTGCCAGCAGTATACAGCAAACCGGGGAGCTGTTTTTT

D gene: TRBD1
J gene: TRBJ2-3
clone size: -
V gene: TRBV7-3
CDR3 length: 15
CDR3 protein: CASSLRQGSTDTQYF
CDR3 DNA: TGTGCCAGCAGCTTACGACAGGGAAGCACAGATACGCAGTATTTT

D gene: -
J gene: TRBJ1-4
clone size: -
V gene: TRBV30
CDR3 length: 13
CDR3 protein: CAWSVFGPEELFF
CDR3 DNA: TGTGCCTGGAGTGTTTTCGGGCCCGAAGAACTGTTTTTT

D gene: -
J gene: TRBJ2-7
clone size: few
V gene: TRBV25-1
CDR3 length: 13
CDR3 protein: CASSAVRDYEQYF
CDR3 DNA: TGTGCCAGCAGTGCCGTCAGGGACTACGAGCAGTACTTC

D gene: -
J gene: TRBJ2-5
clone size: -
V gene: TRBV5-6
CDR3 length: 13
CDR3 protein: CASSQDLRETQYF
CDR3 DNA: TGTGCCAGCAGCCAGGACCTCAGGGAGACCCAGTACTTC

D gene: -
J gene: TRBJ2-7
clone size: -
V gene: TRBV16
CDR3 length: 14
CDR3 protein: CASSPRGGSYEQYF
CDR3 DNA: TGTGCCAGCAGCCCTCGGGGAGGCTCCTACGAGCAGTACTTC

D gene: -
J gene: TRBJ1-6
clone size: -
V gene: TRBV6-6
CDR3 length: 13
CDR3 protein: CASSYGTNSPLHF
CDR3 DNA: TGTGCCAGCAGTTACGGAACTAATTCACCCCTCCACTTT

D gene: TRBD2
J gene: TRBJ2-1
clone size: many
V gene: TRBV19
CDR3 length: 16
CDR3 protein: CASSIVELAGANEQFF
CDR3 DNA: TGTGCCAGTAGTATAGTAGAACTAGCGGGAGCCAATGAGCAGTTCTTC

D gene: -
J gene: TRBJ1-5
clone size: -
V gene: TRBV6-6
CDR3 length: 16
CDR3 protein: CASSYSFDTKRRPQHF
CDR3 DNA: TGTGCCAGCAGTTACTCCTTCGACACCAAGAGGCGGCCCCAGCATTTT

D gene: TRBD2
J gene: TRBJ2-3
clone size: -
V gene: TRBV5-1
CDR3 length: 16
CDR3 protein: CASSTSGLAGVDTQYF
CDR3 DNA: TGCGCCAGCAGCACTTCAGGGCTAGCGGGAGTTGATACGCAGTATTTT

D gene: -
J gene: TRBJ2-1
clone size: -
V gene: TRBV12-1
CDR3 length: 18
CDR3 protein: CASSPSVGGGRAETEQFF
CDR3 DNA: TGTGCCAGCAGCCCAAGTGTCGGAGGGGGAAGGGCAGAAACTGAGCAGTTCTTC

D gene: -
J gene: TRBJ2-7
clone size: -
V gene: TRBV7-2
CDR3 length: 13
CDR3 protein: CASSFSNSYEQYF
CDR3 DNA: TGTGCCAGCAGCTTTTCGAACTCCTACGAGCAGTACTTC

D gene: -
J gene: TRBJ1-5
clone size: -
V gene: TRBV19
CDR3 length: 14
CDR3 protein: CASKSMFRNQPQHF
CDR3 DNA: TGTGCCAGTAAATCAATGTTTAGGAATCAGCCCCAGCATTTT

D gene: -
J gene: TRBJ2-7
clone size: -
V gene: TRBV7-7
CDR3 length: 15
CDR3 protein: CASSLGQGGSYEQYF
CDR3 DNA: TGTGCTAGCAGCTTGGGGCAGGGAGGCTCCTACGAGCAGTACTTC

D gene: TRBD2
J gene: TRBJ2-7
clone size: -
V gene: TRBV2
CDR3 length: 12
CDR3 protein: CASGGLSYEQYF
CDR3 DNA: TGTGCCAGCGGGGGACTATCCTACGAGCAGTACTTC

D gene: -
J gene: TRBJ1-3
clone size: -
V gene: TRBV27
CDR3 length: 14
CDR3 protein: CASSPRGAGNTIYF
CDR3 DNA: TGTGCCAGCAGTCCAAGGGGTGCTGGAAACACCATATATTTT

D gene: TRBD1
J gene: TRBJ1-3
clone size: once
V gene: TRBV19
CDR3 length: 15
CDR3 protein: CASRDRGAQGNTIYF
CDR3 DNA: TGTGCCAGTAGGGACAGGGGAGCGCAAGGAAACACCATATATTTT

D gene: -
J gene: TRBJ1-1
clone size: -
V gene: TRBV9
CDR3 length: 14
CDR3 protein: CASSVGGFGTEAFF
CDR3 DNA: TGTGCCAGCAGCGTAGGAGGGTTCGGGACTGAAGCTTTCTTT

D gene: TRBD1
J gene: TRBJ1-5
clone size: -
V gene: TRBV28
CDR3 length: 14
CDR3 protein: CASSPRQGNQPQHF
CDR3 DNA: TGTGCCAGCAGTCCAAGACAGGGGAATCAGCCCCAGCATTTT

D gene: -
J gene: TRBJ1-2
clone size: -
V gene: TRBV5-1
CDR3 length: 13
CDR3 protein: CASTPGSRDNGTF
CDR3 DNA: TGCGCCAGCACCCCCGGTTCCCGGGACAATGGGACCTTC

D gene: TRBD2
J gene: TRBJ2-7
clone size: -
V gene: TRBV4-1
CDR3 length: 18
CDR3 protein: CASSQEKGSGLTAYEQYF
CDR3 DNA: TGCGCCAGCAGCCAAGAAAAGGGTAGCGGGCTTACAGCCTACGAGCAGTACTTC